This T cell receptor (beta chain) was sequenced for a study of spatial heterogeneity in lung cancer. Study-level information: Alpha-chain sequences were consistently detected in smaller numbers than beta-chain sequences.

The length of the CDR3 is 11 residues. Germline values: CDR1 DFQATT, CDR2 SNEGSKA (reference sequence). The V and J ends lost 7 bases and 2 bases respectively, with 8 bases between them. Time point described: sample taken at primary tumor resection. Every cDNA TCR molecule received its own unique molecular identifier. TCRdb fed the 5' RACE reads into MiXCR, producing one record per CDR3 protein. The table has 20,000 to 30,000 distinct CDR3 sequences, around 5.1% seen once. On this clonotype itself: With a much larger clone just one base away, this may be a read error. The CDR3 ends on some other residue instead of the conserved phenylalanine or tryptophan, so this is likely a read error.

The genes are TRBV20-1 and TRBJ2-5; D gene unclear. The receptor was isolated from a male donor with early-stage non-small cell lung cancer. The specimen was PBMCs, collected at surgery. The CDR3 DNA is TGCAGTGTTGGGGTACAAGAGACCCAGTACTCC. Its protein is CSVGVQETQYS.